This T cell receptor beta chain was captured by sequencing in a study of T cell responses to AZD1222 COVID-19 vaccine. Study-level results: At baseline, seropositivity was found in only a handful of AZD1222 recipients.

A note on this clone: Its antigen is not identified.

V lost 1 base to trimming and J lost 1 base, with 10 bases between them. This CDR3 is built from 15 residues. The V gene's germline CDR1 is WNHNN and CDR2 SYGVQD (reference sequence). Here immunoSEQ multiplex PCR was the method, and the copy in TCRdb shows in-frame clones only, minus some. The sample holds 100,000 to 140,000 clones, around nine tenths seen once. This sample comprised peripheral blood, obtained 28 days after the second AZD1222 dose. This receptor was taken from an adult who received the AZD1222 COVID-19 vaccine. V is TRBV10-1 and J is TRBJ1-1; D ambiguous. CDR3: CASSEFSLRNTEAFF. Written as DNA, the CDR3 is TGCGCCAGCAGTGAGTTCTCTTTACGGAACACTGAAGCTTTCTTT.